The 30 T cell receptor beta chains below all came from one sample that was sequenced in a study of T cell responses to AZD1222 COVID-19 vaccine. Method: immunoSEQ multiplex PCR; TCRdb's copy keeps in-frame clones and lacks some. The profile covers roughly 70,000 clones, with roughly 85% appearing a single time and roughly 22% taken by the ten largest. Sequencing was performed on peripheral blood, taken on day 0 of AZD1222 vaccination. Receptor source: an adult in good health.

The chain couples TRBV2 to TRBJ1-5; TRBD1 matches at 9 bases. The germline V gene has CDR1 SNHLY and CDR2 FYNNEI. This CDR3 region has 15 residues. V trimming: 5 bases; J trimming: 6 bases; junction bases outside the gene matches: 8. The CDR3 sequence: CASSSTGGFGQPQHF. The DNA of the CDR3 is TGTGCCAGCAGTTCGACAGGGGGGTTCGGTCAGCCCCAGCATTTT.

The rearrangement joins TRBV6-5 to TRBJ2-2; maybe TRBD2 (5 bases). The V and J ends lost 5 bases and 1 base respectively, with 8 bases between them. The CDR3 runs 14 residues. CDR1 MNHEY and CDR2 SVGAGI come from the germline V gene. The CDR3 DNA reads TGTGCCAGCAGTCCTAGCAGGAACACCGGGGAGCTGTTTTTT. Translation: CASSPSRNTGELFF.

This clone has just a few counts. The V gene is TRBV24-1, the J gene TRBJ1-2, with 9 bases that match TRBD1. The CDR3 contains 12 residues. Germline V gene data show CDR1 as KGHDR and CDR2 as SFDVKD. V lost 11 bases to trimming and J lost 8 bases; unmatched junction nucleotides: 8. CDR3 amino acids: CAIETGGRGYTF. In DNA form, the CDR3 reads TGTGCCATTGAGACAGGGGGGCGCGGCTACACCTTC.

The chain employs TRBV13 and TRBJ1-1; D not certain. The CDR3 runs to 16 residues. Trimming cost V 8 bases and J 4 bases, with 23 bases left between them. Germline CDR1 reads PRHDT; CDR2 reads FYEKMQ (reference sequence). The CDR3: CASLEYGRRGRTEAFF. The CDR3 DNA sequence: TGTGCCAGCTTAGAGTATGGTAGGCGGGGTCGCACTGAAGCTTTCTTT.

The chain recombines TRBV11-3 with TRBJ1-1; no definite D call. Germline values: CDR1 SGHNT, CDR2 YENEEA. The CDR3 runs 11 residues. The germline V and J ends were trimmed by 1 base and 9 bases, with 6 bases remaining between them. CDR3 DNA: TGTGCCAGCAGCTTAGGGGGAAAAGCTTTCTTT. Its protein is CASSLGGKAFF.

The rearrangement uses TRBV3-1 (or the pseudogene TRBV3-2) and TRBJ2-1; D call uncertain. The CDR3 is 15 residues long. Germline values: CDR1 LGHDT, CDR2 YNNKEL (reference sequence). V was trimmed by 2 bases and J by 5 bases, leaving 13 bases between them. The CDR3 region is CASSQHGMGNNEQFF. CDR3 in DNA: TGTGCCAGCAGCCAACACGGTATGGGGAACAATGAGCAGTTCTTC.

V and J are TRBV11-3 and TRBJ2-3; D assignment may be TRBD1 or TRBD2 (6 bases each). Trimming took 3 bases from V and 5 from J, leaving 12 bases between them. The germline V gene encodes CDR1 SGHNT and CDR2 YENEEA. The CDR3 totals 14 residues. As DNA, the CDR3 is TGTGCCAGCAGCTTGGGGGGCGTTAGAGATACGCAGTATTTT. Its protein is CASSLGGVRDTQYF.

The chain recombines TRBV18 with TRBJ1-5; maybe TRBD1 (5 bases). This CDR3 has 14 amino acids. Trimming removed 4 bases at V and 5 bases at J, with 12 bases between. Germline CDR1 and CDR2: KGHSH and LQKENI. The CDR3 DNA reads as TGTGCCAGCTCACTCCGACAGCAGGATCAGCCCCAGCATTTT. Its protein product is CASSLRQQDQPQHF.

In its sample, this clone was seen once. The chain combines TRBV5-1 with TRBJ2-3; no clear D. The CDR3 has 14 amino acids. V was clipped by 0 bases and J by 2 bases, with 7 bases between them. Looked up from germline, CDR1 is SGHRS and CDR2 is YFSETQ. The CDR3 spells CASSLETDTDTQYF. CDR3 DNA sequence: TGCGCCAGCAGCTTGGAGACGGACACAGATACGCAGTATTTT.

The chain combines TRBV28 with TRBJ1-5, with unresolved D. V was cut by 8 bases and J by 0 bases, with 8 bases left in between. This CDR3 contains 13 residues. Germline V gene data show CDR1 as MDHEN and CDR2 as SYDVKM. The DNA for the CDR3 is TGTGCCAGCCTAAGGTATAGCAATCAGCCCCAGCATTTT. As protein: CASLRYSNQPQHF.

The chain employs TRBV7-6 and TRBJ2-7; D remains ambiguous. V lost 5 bases to trimming and J lost 7 bases, with 15 bases between them. Germline-derived CDR1 and CDR2 are SGHVS and FNYEAQ. The CDR3 spans 13 residues. The CDR3: CASSPISRREQYF. CDR3 DNA sequence: TGTGCCAGCAGCCCGATTTCGCGTCGGGAGCAGTACTTC. The full variable domain, in which reference TRBV7-6 and TRBJ2-7 provide the parts outside the CDR3, is GAGVSQSPRYKVTKRGQDVALRCDPISGHVSLYWYRQALGQGPEFLTYFNYEAQQDKSGLPNDRFSAERPEGSISTLTIQRTEQRDSAMYRCASSPISRREQYFGPGTRLTVT.

The J gene is TRBJ1-1, the V gene TRBV6-1; D unresolved. V shed 3 bases and J shed 7 bases, with 9 bases lying between them. The CDR3 consists of 12 residues. Germline-derived CDR1 and CDR2 are MNHNS and SASEGT. The CDR3 nucleotides are TGTGCCAGCAGTGATCGACGGGGTGAAGCTTTCTTT. It codes for CASSDRRGEAFF.

The chain uses TRBV5-1 and TRBJ1-1, with 7 bases identical to TRBD1. CDR3 length equals 16 residues. The V gene end was trimmed by 0 bases and the J gene end by 2 bases; junction bases not matched to a gene: 7. The germline V gene encodes CDR1 SGHRS and CDR2 YFSETQ. CDR3 bases: TGCGCCAGCAGCTTGGGCGGAGGGACAGCCAACACTGAAGCTTTCTTT. Protein sequence: CASSLGGGTANTEAFF.

V gene TRBV5-1 combines with J gene TRBJ1-6; 7 bases match TRBD1. The germline V gene encodes CDR1 SGHRS and CDR2 YFSETQ. The CDR3 consists of 15 residues. Trimming cost V 0 bases and J 9 bases; bases outside gene matches: 6. The CDR3 sequence: CASSLATGTISPLHF. CDR3 DNA: TGCGCCAGCAGCTTGGCGACAGGGACCATTTCACCCCTCCACTTT.

The CDR3 region is CASSFSGPPVQETQYF. CDR3 coding DNA: TGCGCCAGCAGCTTCTCCGGGCCTCCGGTTCAAGAGACCCAGTACTTC. This chain links TRBV5-1 with TRBJ2-5; D not certain. Trimming took off 2 bases at V and 2 bases at J, with 16 bases between the two ends. The CDR3 extends over 16 amino acids. Germline assignment: CDR1 SGHRS and CDR2 YFSETQ.

V gene TRBV4-1 combines with J gene TRBJ2-7, with D possibly TRBD2 on 6 matching bases. V was pared by 0 bases and J by 7 bases, with 13 bases between. This CDR3 has 14 amino acids. Germline V lookup: CDR1 MGHRA, CDR2 YSYEKL. The CDR3 bases are TGCGCCAGCAGCCAAGATATGGTGGGGGGAGAGCAGTACTTC. Its protein is CASSQDMVGGEQYF.

The table lists this clone with a count of one. The CDR3 nucleotides are TGTGCCAGCAGCTTAGGACGGGGGGCTACCGAGCAGTACTTC. Protein sequence: CASSLGRGATEQYF. The J gene is TRBJ2-7, the V gene TRBV13; a possible D gene is TRBD2 (7 bases). The V end lost 0 bases, the J end lost 6 bases, and 12 bases lay between the germline ends. This CDR3 spans 14 amino acids. Germline V lookup: CDR1 PRHDT, CDR2 FYEKMQ (reference sequence).

The V call is TRBV7-9, the J call TRBJ1-2; a weak D match, TRBD1 (5 bases). Trimming stripped 2 bases from V and 7 bases from J, with 14 bases between. The CDR3 consists of 14 residues. Germline CDR1 is SEHNR and CDR2 is FQNEAQ (reference sequence). The CDR3 DNA is TGTGCCAGCAGCTTATCTTGGGGGGGAAGTGGCTACACCTTC. Protein sequence: CASSLSWGGSGYTF.

V is TRBV6-5 and J is TRBJ1-2; 7 nucleotides agree with TRBD1. V shed 6 bases, J shed 4 bases, and the junction held 2 bases outside the gene matches. Germline V gene data show CDR1 as MNHEY and CDR2 as SVGAGI. The CDR3 runs to 12 residues. This CDR3 is CASSRDSYGYTF. CDR3 coding DNA: TGTGCCAGCAGCCGGGACAGCTATGGCTACACCTTC.

This clone was seen a single time. The chain couples TRBV6-5 to TRBJ1-2, with 10 bases lining up with TRBD1. Per the germline V gene, CDR1 is MNHEY and CDR2 is SVGAGI. Losses at the gene ends were 6 bases for V and 9 bases for J; bases not matched to a gene: 4. The CDR3 loop spans 12 amino acids. The CDR3 DNA reads TGTGCCAGCAGGGGGACAGGGGATAGCTACACCTTC. Residues: CASRGTGDSYTF.

The rearrangement uses TRBV5-1 and TRBJ2-7; possibly TRBD2 for D (5 bases). Germline V lookup: CDR1 SGHRS, CDR2 YFSETQ. This CDR3 is built from 14 residues. With 3 bases removed from V and 2 bases from J, the gap between germline ends came to 12 bases. CDR3 coding DNA: TGCGCCAGCAGCTCCCCGGACTTAACCTACGAGCAGTACTTC. Its protein is CASSSPDLTYEQYF.

The chain joins TRBV7-2 to TRBJ1-1; unclear D gene. CDR1 SGHTA and CDR2 FQGNSA come from the germline V gene. The V end lost 7 bases, the J end lost 3 bases, and 15 bases lay between the germline ends. The CDR3 is 14 residues long. The CDR3 bases are TGTGCCAGCACCCAAAGCTGGGGTGACACTGAAGCTTTCTTT. This gives the protein CASTQSWGDTEAFF.

This clone has just one count. The genes are TRBV7-9 and TRBJ1-4; D perhaps matches TRBD1 (5 bases). The CDR3 totals 16 residues. Germline loops: CDR1 SEHNR, CDR2 FQNEAQ (reference sequence). V lost 5 bases and J 0 bases, leaving 13 bases between the germline ends. The CDR3 DNA reads TGTGCCAGCAGCCCGCGCCGGGGGTCAACTAATGAAAAACTGTTTTTT. Translation gives CASSPRRGSTNEKLFF.

The chain combines TRBV12-3 or TRBV12-4 with TRBJ1-3; the D gene is possibly TRBD1 (5 bases). CDR3 length equals 13 residues. The V gene lost 5 bases and the J gene lost 8 bases, with 13 bases spanning the gap. As DNA, the CDR3 is TGTGCCAGCAGTCAAACCGGGGGGGACACCATATATTTT. This codes for CASSQTGGDTIYF.

The chain couples TRBV6-6 to TRBJ2-5; 7 bases align to TRBD2. Germline trimming cut 5 bases from V and 4 bases from J; bases unmatched to any gene: 16. The CDR3 has 17 residues. Per germline, CDR1 MNHNY and CDR2 SVGAGI (reference sequence). The chain's CDR3 is CASSRSPFGGYTETQYF. Here the CDR3 DNA reads TGTGCCAGCAGTCGGTCTCCTTTCGGGGGGTACACAGAGACCCAGTACTTC.

The chain is built from TRBV4-2 and TRBJ2-3, with TRBD2 as a possible D gene (7 bases). CDR3 length: 18 amino acids. V was pared by 0 bases and J by 1 base, with 17 bases between. Germline assignment: CDR1 LGHNA and CDR2 YNFKEQ. The CDR3 region is CASSQDSSGEGGTDTQYF. The CDR3 DNA follows: TGTGCCAGCAGCCAAGATTCTTCAGGGGAGGGAGGCACAGATACGCAGTATTTT.

CDR3 DNA: TGTGCCAGCAGCCCTTCCCGGGACAGACTTAACTATGGCTACACCTTC. It yields the protein CASSPSRDRLNYGYTF. The chain couples TRBV5-4 to TRBJ1-2; 7 nucleotides align to TRBD1. V shed 4 bases, J shed 1 base, and the junction held 10 bases outside the gene matches. Germline CDR1 is SGHNT and CDR2 is YYREEE (reference sequence). The CDR3 sequence is 16 residues long.

The chain employs TRBV6-6 and TRBJ1-1; no reliable D call. Germline CDR1 is MNHNY and CDR2 is SVGAGI (reference sequence). V lost 7 bases, J lost 1 base, and 7 bases lay in between. This CDR3 is 12 amino acids long. The CDR3 DNA is TGTGCCAGCAAAGGGCAGAACACTGAAGCTTTCTTT. This sequence encodes CASKGQNTEAFF.

This chain links TRBV14 with TRBJ1-4; tentatively, D is TRBD1 (5 bases). CDR3 size: 13 residues. Germline values: CDR1 SGHDN, CDR2 FVKESK. Trimming left V 4 bases short and J 13 bases short, with 16 bases between. CDR3: CASSPGHRTRLFF. The CDR3 region has the DNA TGTGCCAGCAGCCCAGGACACCGGACTAGACTGTTTTTT. Full variable domain (missing parts from reference TRBV14 and TRBJ1-4): EAGVTQFPSHSVIEKGQTVTLRCDPISGHDNLYWYRRVMGKEIKFLLHFVKESKQDESGMPNNRFLAERTGGTYSTLKVQPAELEDSGVYFCASSPGHRTRLFFGSGTQLSVL.

The DNA of the CDR3 is TGTGCCAGCAGTGAAGCTGGACAGGGGGCGGCGAACACCGGGGAGCTGTTTTTT. It translates to CASSEAGQGAANTGELFF. The chain combines TRBV2 with TRBJ2-2, with TRBD1 matching 11 bases. The germline gives CDR1 SNHLY, CDR2 FYNNEI. Trimming at V came to 0 bases and at J to 0 bases, leaving 3 bases not matched to a gene. The CDR3 runs to 18 residues. Based on the CDR3 plus reference TRBV2 and TRBJ2-2, the full variable domain is EPEVTQTPSHQVTQMGQEVILRCVPISNHLYFYWYRQILGQKVEFLVSFYNNEISEKSEIFDDQFSVERPDGSNFTLKIRSTKLEDSAMYFCASSEAGQGAANTGELFFGEGSRLTVL.